The source of this TCR beta chain is a study of response to subunit inactivated influenza vaccine. Regarding the study as a whole: Authors proposed each seasonal influenza vaccination draws in few new T cells.

Points on this clonotype: The antigen is not known. A clone one base away is much larger, so this may be a read error.

In TCRdb, the RT-PCR reads were re-called with MiXCR into one record per CDR3 protein. The table records more than 400,000 distinct CDR3 sequences, about 10% of them present only once. The V gene end was trimmed by 7 bases and the J gene end by 7 bases; junction bases not matched to a gene: 12. Germline V gives CDR1 MNHEY, CDR2 SMNVEV (reference sequence). The CDR3 is 15 residues long. The receptor's source is a man aged 50 to 59 who received an inactivated influenza vaccine. The rearrangement joins TRBV27 to TRBJ2-1, with 8 nucleotides matching TRBD1. The sample here was PBMCs from blood, taken 35 to 45 days after vaccination. Here the CDR3 DNA reads TGTGCCAGCACCATCCTGGGACAGGAAGGTAATGAGCAGTTCTTC. This codes for CASTILGQEGNEQFF.